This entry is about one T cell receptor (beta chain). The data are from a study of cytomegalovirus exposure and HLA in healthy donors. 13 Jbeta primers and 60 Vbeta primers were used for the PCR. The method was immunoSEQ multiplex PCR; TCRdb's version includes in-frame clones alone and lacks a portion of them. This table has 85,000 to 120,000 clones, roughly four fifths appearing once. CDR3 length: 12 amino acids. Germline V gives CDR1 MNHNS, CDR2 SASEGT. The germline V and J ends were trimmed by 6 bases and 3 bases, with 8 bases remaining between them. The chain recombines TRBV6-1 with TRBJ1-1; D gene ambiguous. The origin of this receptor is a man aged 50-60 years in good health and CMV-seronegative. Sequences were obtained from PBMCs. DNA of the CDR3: TGTGCCAGCAGCTTCAGTTACACTGAAGCTTTCTTT. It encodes CASSFSYTEAFF.